These 30 T cell receptor beta chains were sequenced from one sample in a study of shared clonotypes between healthy human individuals (TCRdb year 2020). Libraries came from the immunoSEQ multiplex PCR assay. In TCRdb, the immuneACCESS table is reduced to in-frame sequences with V and J assigned. These tables do not hold every clone; where another copy was compared, an unresolved V gene accounts for under half, and the others remain unexplained. The sample has roughly 1,100,000 clones on record, about 76% of them singletons. 1.4% of the sample is taken by the ten largest. Sequenced sample: memory CD4+ T cells sorted from blood. This specimen's cell subset or site label, per the study, means: CD45RA-negative fraction. These TCRs come from a man between 18 and 35 years old in good health.

The chain employs TRBV28 and TRBJ2-3, with TRBD1 as a possible D gene (6 bases). V was trimmed by 5 bases and J by 2 bases, leaving 14 bases between them. Germline values: CDR1 MDHEN, CDR2 SYDVKM. The CDR3 runs to 15 residues. The CDR3 sequence: CASSTRQVPTDTQYF. CDR3 nucleotides: TGTGCCAGCAGTACCCGACAGGTACCCACAGATACGCAGTATTTT.

This chain links TRBV5-1 with TRBJ1-4, with TRBD1 identical over 7 bases. CDR1 is SGHRS and CDR2 is YFSETQ in the germline V gene. Trimming took 5 bases from V and 2 from J; bases not matched to a gene: 6. The CDR3 runs 15 residues. CDR3 protein: CASRNPGQTNEKLFF. The CDR3 nucleotides are TGCGCCAGCAGAAATCCGGGACAGACTAATGAAAAACTGTTTTTT.

The table lists this clone with many counts. This chain uses TRBV11-2 with TRBJ2-6, with 9 bases aligning to TRBD2. With V trimmed by 5 bases and J by 0 bases, 8 bases remained unmatched. Germline-derived CDR1 and CDR2 are SGHAT and FQNNGV. The CDR3 has 18 amino acids. The CDR3 DNA is TGTGCCAGCAGCCCGCGACTAGCGGCAGGCTCTGGGGCCAACGTCCTGACTTTC. It specifies CASSPRLAAGSGANVLTF.

The chain joins TRBV18 to TRBJ2-6; 7 bases fit TRBD1. This CDR3 spans 20 amino acids. V was clipped by 4 bases and J by 1 base; unmatched bases: 16. Germline CDR1 reads KGHSH; CDR2 reads LQKENI. The CDR3 is CASSRVSVQGVQSGANVLTF. The DNA of the CDR3 is TGTGCCAGCTCACGCGTCTCGGTCCAGGGGGTTCAATCTGGGGCCAACGTCCTGACTTTC.

J is TRBJ2-1 and V is TRBV29-1; 12 bases match TRBD2. Germline V CDR1 and CDR2: SQVTM, ANQGSEA. Losses at the gene ends were 3 bases for V and 10 bases for J; bases not matched to a gene: 7. The CDR3 spans 14 residues. DNA for the CDR3: TGCAGCGTTGACTTAGAGCTAGCGGGAGGGGAGCAGTTCTTC. Residues: CSVDLELAGGEQFF.

This chain uses TRBV28 with TRBJ2-7; D unresolved. Germline values: CDR1 MDHEN, CDR2 SYDVKM. The CDR3 covers 13 residues. V was cut by 3 bases and J by 7 bases, with 13 bases left in between. In DNA, the CDR3 is TGTGCCAGCAGTTTCGTTTTGACCGGGGAGCAGTACTTC. Its protein product is CASSFVLTGEQYF.

The chain has TRBV19 and TRBJ2-7; TRBD1 matches 8 bases. Looked up from germline, CDR1 is LNHDA and CDR2 is SQIVND (reference sequence). This CDR3 has 18 amino acids. V lost 5 bases, J lost 6 bases, and 21 bases stayed unmatched. CDR3 sequence (DNA): TGTGCCAGTAGTGTCTACTCTACGGACAGGGTGAGAGTAGGCGAGCAGTACTTC. Residues: CASSVYSTDRVRVGEQYF.

J is TRBJ2-3 and V is TRBV4-2, with D possibly being TRBD1 (6 bases). Per germline, CDR1 LGHNA and CDR2 YNFKEQ. The CDR3 length is 16 residues. Trimming removed 0 bases at V and 1 base at J, with 11 bases between. The CDR3 DNA sequence: TGTGCCAGCAGCCAAGAGGGGGCATTAGGCACAGATACGCAGTATTTT. Translating gives CASSQEGALGTDTQYF.

This chain uses TRBV19 with TRBJ2-2, with no clear D. The germline V gene has CDR1 LNHDA and CDR2 SQIVND (reference sequence). V was cut by 4 bases and J by 5 bases, with 11 bases left in between. The length of the CDR3 is 14 residues. The CDR3 is CASSREQWTGELFF. The CDR3, as DNA: TGTGCCAGTAGTAGGGAACAATGGACCGGGGAGCTGTTTTTT.

This chain links TRBV4-2 with TRBJ1-1; D is unclear. The CDR3 sequence is 19 residues long. V gave up 0 bases and J gave up 0 bases, with 20 bases separating them. From germline, CDR1 is LGHNA and CDR2 YNFKEQ. CDR3 DNA: TGTGCCAGCAGCCAAGATCGTGGCACCGACATGCCTCTGAACACTGAAGCTTTCTTT. This encodes CASSQDRGTDMPLNTEAFF.

Concerning this clone: At the DNA level, this CDR3 is encoded by other sequences in the same sample as well. The chain employs TRBV9 and TRBJ2-5; 16 bases map to TRBD2. From germline, CDR1 is SGDLS and CDR2 YYNGEE. This CDR3 is built from 17 residues. Losses at the gene ends were 3 bases for V and 2 bases for J; bases not matched to a gene: 4. This CDR3 reads CASSEGLAGGPQETQYF. CDR3 bases: TGTGCCAGCAGCGAGGGACTAGCGGGAGGGCCACAAGAGACCCAGTACTTC. Combining the CDR3 with reference TRBV9 and TRBJ2-5 gives the whole variable domain DSGVTQTPKHLITATGQRVTLRCSPRSGDLSVYWYQQSLDQGLQFLIQYYNGEERAKGNILERFSAQQFPDLHSELNLSSLELGDSALYFCASSEGLAGGPQETQYFGPGTRLLVL.

The chain uses TRBV7-2 and TRBJ1-4; TRBD1 aligns across 8 bases. Trimming cost V 5 bases and J 8 bases; bases outside gene matches: 7. The CDR3 contains 14 residues. CDR1 SGHTA and CDR2 FQGNSA come from the germline V gene. The CDR3 reads CASSSRQGREKLFF. The CDR3 bases are TGTGCCAGCAGCAGCCGACAGGGGCGAGAAAAACTGTTTTTT. The variable domain in full, with the rest retrieved from reference TRBV7-2 and TRBJ1-4, is GAGVSQSPSNKVTEKGKDVELRCDPISGHTALYWYRQSLGQGLEFLIYFQGNSAPDKSGLPSDRFSAERTGGSVSTLTIQRTQQEDSAVYLCASSSRQGREKLFFGSGTQLSVL.

This rearrangement joins TRBV11-2 to TRBJ2-3; D may match TRBD1 or TRBD2 (5 bases each). Germline V CDR1 and CDR2: SGHAT, FQNNGV. This CDR3 spans 13 amino acids. V was clipped by 6 bases and J by 8 bases, with 15 bases between them. CDR3 residues: CASRNLGVATQYF. The CDR3 DNA reads as TGTGCCAGCAGAAACTTGGGGGTAGCTACGCAGTATTTT.

This chain joins TRBV15 and TRBJ2-7; TRBD2 matches 8 bases. From germline, CDR1 is LNHNV and CDR2 YYDKDF (reference sequence). The CDR3 length is 15 residues. V lost 4 bases and J lost 2; bases outside the gene matches: 7. As DNA, the CDR3 is TGTGCCACCAGCACCCAGCGGGGGAGCACCTACGAGCAGTACTTC. This codes for CATSTQRGSTYEQYF. The full variable domain, its missing parts supplied by reference TRBV15 and TRBJ2-7, is DAMVIQNPRYQVTQFGKPVTLSCSQTLNHNVMYWYQQKSSQAPKLLFHYYDKDFNNEADTPDNFQSRRPNTSFCFLDIRSPGLGDTAMYLCATSTQRGSTYEQYFGPGTRLTVT.

The chain recombines TRBV27 with TRBJ1-2, with TRBD1 matching over 8 bases. V dropped 4 bases and J dropped 1; count of bases not matched to a gene: 2. The germline V gene encodes CDR1 MNHEY and CDR2 SMNVEV (reference sequence). CDR3 size: 14 residues. CDR3 in DNA: TGTGCCAGCAGTTCGACAGGGGTTAACTATGGCTACACCTTC. Residues: CASSSTGVNYGYTF.

As concerns this clone: Other DNA sequences in the sample encode the same CDR3. The rearrangement uses TRBV5-1 and TRBJ2-7; D not resolved. The CDR3 sequence is 12 residues long. V was shortened by 1 base and J by 7 bases, with 9 bases between the two germline ends. CDR1 and CDR2 (germline): SGHRS, YFSETQ. CDR3 in DNA: TGCGCCAGCAGCTTGACCAACGGGGAGCAGTACTTC. The encoded protein is CASSLTNGEQYF.

The J gene is TRBJ2-7, the V gene TRBV6-1, with TRBD2 as a possible D gene (5 bases). The CDR3 covers 14 residues. Germline V gene data show CDR1 as MNHNS and CDR2 as SASEGT. With 5 bases removed from V and 2 bases from J, the gap between germline ends came to 13 bases. CDR3 DNA sequence: TGTGCCAGCAGTCAGCACGGGGTTGCCTACGAGCAGTACTTC. Translating gives CASSQHGVAYEQYF.

This chain connects TRBV15 to TRBJ2-7; 7 nucleotides align to TRBD1. This CDR3 has 16 amino acids. Losses at the gene ends were 3 bases for V and 3 bases for J; bases not matched to a gene: 11. Per the germline V gene, CDR1 is LNHNV and CDR2 is YYDKDF (reference sequence). CDR3 sequence (DNA): TGTGCCACCAGCAGGGATTCAGGGGGATTCGGCTACGAGCAGTACTTC. As protein: CATSRDSGGFGYEQYF.

The chain uses TRBV7-8 and TRBJ2-3; D unclear. Germline values: CDR1 SGHVS, CDR2 FQNEAQ. Deletions cut 1 base from V and 0 bases from J, with 11 bases between. There are 16 residues in the CDR3. CDR3 coding DNA: TGTGCCAGCAGCTTAGTTGCGTATACTAGCACAGATACGCAGTATTTT. Translated, it gives CASSLVAYTSTDTQYF. The full variable domain, completed using reference TRBV7-8 and TRBJ2-3, is GAGVSQSPRYKVAKRGQDVALRCDPISGHVSLFWYQQALGQGPEFLTYFQNEAQLDKSGLPSDRFFAERPEGSVSTLKIQRTQQEDSAVYLCASSLVAYTSTDTQYFGPGTRLTVL.

The rearrangement joins TRBV5-8 to TRBJ1-5; D is uncertain. Per the germline V gene, CDR1 is SGHTS and CDR2 is YDEGEE. The V end was cut by 4 bases, the J end by 1 base, with 9 bases between. This CDR3 is 14 amino acids long. The CDR3 DNA reads TGTGCCAGCAGCAGAGGACGCAGCAATCAGCCCCAGCATTTT. It is translated as CASSRGRSNQPQHF.

This clone was seen only a few times. This chain uses TRBV7-2 with TRBJ1-1, with D possibly matching TRBD1 (5 bases). Germline V lookup: CDR1 SGHTA, CDR2 FQGNSA. The ends were cut back, 5 bases at V and 4 bases at J, with 14 bases in the middle. The CDR3 has 14 residues. The CDR3 DNA is TGTGCCAGCAGCCCCTTGGGGGGTGCCACTGAAGCTTTCTTT. It yields the protein CASSPLGGATEAFF. The variable domain in full, with the rest retrieved from reference TRBV7-2 and TRBJ1-1, is GAGVSQSPSNKVTEKGKDVELRCDPISGHTALYWYRQSLGQGLEFLIYFQGNSAPDKSGLPSDRFSAERTGGSVSTLTIQRTQQEDSAVYLCASSPLGGATEAFFGQGTRLTVV.

The rearrangement links TRBV6-6 to TRBJ1-3; the D gene is possibly TRBD1 (5 bases). The V end was cut by 3 bases, the J end by 4 bases, with 16 bases between. The CDR3 has 16 residues. Per the germline V gene, CDR1 is MNHNY and CDR2 is SVGAGI (reference sequence). CDR3 amino acids: CASSYLGQGAGNTIYF. The CDR3 region has the DNA TGTGCCAGCAGTTATCTCGGGCAGGGTGCAGGAAACACCATATATTTT.

On this clone: This could be a read error, since a much larger clone is one nucleotide away. This chain joins TRBV30 and TRBJ1-6; 8 nucleotides align to TRBD1. This CDR3 has 14 residues. Germline CDR1 reads GTSNPN; CDR2 reads SVGIG (reference sequence). Unmatched junction bases numbered 9, after V lost 3 bases and J lost 11 bases. CDR3 loop: CAWRTGVMNPPLHF. CDR3 DNA: TGTGCCTGGAGGACAGGGGTAATGAATCCACCCCTCCACTTT.

The rearrangement uses TRBV5-1 and TRBJ2-1, with TRBD2 matching 8 bases. Germline CDR1 SGHRS, CDR2 YFSETQ. The CDR3 totals 16 residues. The trim removed 2 bases at V and 8 bases at J, leaving 12 bases unmatched. For the CDR3, the DNA is TGCGCCAGCAGCTTCACCGCGGGACTAGGGGTATATGAGCAGTTCTTC. Protein: CASSFTAGLGVYEQFF.

CDR3 bases: TGTGCCAGCTCACTCGGGACTAGCGACGCCTACGAGCAGTACTTC. This codes for CASSLGTSDAYEQYF. The rearrangement joins TRBV18 to TRBJ2-7; TRBD2 aligns across 10 bases. From germline, CDR1 is KGHSH and CDR2 LQKENI. The CDR3 has 15 residues. The V segment lost 4 bases and the J segment 2 bases; nucleotides outside the gene matches: 5. The full variable domain, completed using reference TRBV18 and TRBJ2-7, is NAGVMQNPRHLVRRRGQEARLRCSPMKGHSHVYWYRQLPEEGLKFMVYLQKENIIDESGMPKERFSAEFPKEGPSILRIQQVVRGDSAAYFCASSLGTSDAYEQYFGPGTRLTVT.

This clone was seen more than once but under ten times. As DNA, the CDR3 is TGTGCCAGCAGCCTCGGCCGGAGTTTTTCACCCCTCCACTTT. Its translation: CASSLGRSFSPLHF. V is TRBV11-2 and J is TRBJ1-6; no clear D. Germline V gene sequence: CDR1 SGHAT, CDR2 FQNNGV. V was shortened by 5 bases and J by 9 bases, with 14 bases between the two germline ends. The CDR3 is made up of 14 amino acids.

The genes are TRBV7-2 and TRBJ2-7; TRBD1 matches 7 bases. The V and J ends lost 1 base and 7 bases, in that order; junction bases with no gene match: 10. This CDR3 is 15 amino acids long. CDR1 and CDR2 from the germline V gene are SGHTA and FQGNSA. CDR3: CASSLVGQGVSEQYF. The CDR3 DNA is TGTGCCAGCAGCTTAGTGGGCCAGGGGGTGAGTGAGCAGTACTTC.

V gene TRBV5-1 combines with J gene TRBJ1-1; D not resolved. The CDR3 covers 13 residues. CDR1 and CDR2 from the germline V gene are SGHRS and YFSETQ. Trimming took 0 bases from V and 7 from J, leaving 10 bases between them. The CDR3 reads CASSLGNDLEAFF. The CDR3 DNA is TGCGCCAGCAGCTTGGGTAATGATCTTGAAGCTTTCTTT.

This clone appeared once. This rearrangement joins TRBV2 to TRBJ2-2, with no clear D. This CDR3 is built from 13 residues. V was pared by 7 bases and J by 6 bases, with 12 bases between. Germline V lookup: CDR1 SNHLY, CDR2 FYNNEI. The CDR3 is CASNRLEAGELFF. The CDR3 region has the DNA TGTGCCAGCAACCGACTTGAAGCCGGGGAGCTGTTTTTT.

The table lists this clone with many counts. The CDR3 region is CASSLTVGTEAFF. CDR3 DNA: TGTGCCAGCTCCCTAACAGTGGGGACTGAAGCTTTCTTT. The J gene is TRBJ1-1, the V gene TRBV18; D is unresolved. Germline V lookup: CDR1 KGHSH, CDR2 LQKENI. The CDR3 has 13 amino acids. The ends were cut back, 6 bases at V and 5 bases at J, with 13 bases in the middle.